The clone carrying this T cell receptor (beta chain) has ten or more counts. No antigen is known for it. The data were taken from a study of Graves' ophthalmopathy and Graves' hyperthyroidism. The study, taken as a whole, reports: Among thyroid clonotypes expanded above 0.001 frequency, most also appeared in blood.

The authors amplified TCR beta CDR3 regions from RNA transcripts. After a first-round RT-PCR with HTBI primers, a second-round multiplex PCR was run. TCRdb re-analysed the multiplex PCR reads in MiXCR, keeping a single row per CDR3 protein. The table has about 590,000 distinct CDR3 sequences, under 40% seen once; the top ten hold roughly 4.5%. V dropped 2 bases and J dropped 7 bases, with 11 bases sitting between them. CDR3 length equals 13 residues. In germline, CDR1 is MNHEY, CDR2 SVGAGI. Serum thyroxine and TRAb, along with clinical symptoms, thyroid ultrasound and orbital computed tomography, were what diagnosis relied on.

The rearrangement uses TRBV6-5 and TRBJ1-2, with a weak D call TRBD1 (5 bases). The sequence came from an adult man with Graves' hyperthyroidism. Sample: peripheral blood or thyroid tissue (not recorded which). The CDR3, as DNA: TGTGCCAGCAGTTACGCTGGGACTTTTGGCTACACCTTC. As protein: CASSYAGTFGYTF.